The 15 T cell receptor beta chains in this list originate from one sample, sequenced in a study of cytomegalovirus exposure and HLA in healthy donors. The PCR made use of 60 Vbeta and 13 Jbeta primers. Clones were sequenced by immunoSEQ multiplex PCR, and TCRdb holds only the in-frame ones, with some missing. Of 200,000 to 250,000 clones listed, 80% to 85% are singletons. Sequencing used PBMCs. The source is a boy aged 2 to 10 in good health and CMV-seronegative.

The CDR3 nucleotides are TGTGCCAGCATTGAGGGAGGGCCTCTAGCCGGGGAGCTGTTTTTT. As protein: CASIEGGPLAGELFF. The chain links TRBV6-6 to TRBJ2-2; 7 bases are a match to TRBD2. This CDR3 contains 15 residues. Germline CDR1 is MNHNY and CDR2 is SVGAGI (reference sequence). The J segment lost 6 bases and the V segment lost 7 bases, leaving 11 bases of the junction unmatched.

This clone has just a few counts. The V and J genes are TRBV13 and TRBJ2-7; TRBD2 is a possible D gene (5 bases). The CDR3 is 13 amino acids. The V gene lost 5 bases and the J gene lost 5 bases, with 13 bases spanning the gap. CDR1 and CDR2 (germline): PRHDT, FYEKMQ (reference sequence). The CDR3: CASSLTLGNEQYF. In nucleotides, the CDR3 is TGTGCCAGCAGCCTGACGCTCGGGAACGAGCAGTACTTC.

The J gene is TRBJ2-5, the V gene TRBV9; 10 bases align to TRBD1. This CDR3 spans 15 amino acids. CDR1 and CDR2 (germline): SGDLS, YYNGEE. J lost 5 bases, V lost 3 bases, and 7 bases had no gene match. CDR3 sequence: CASSALGQGTETQYF. CDR3 sequence (DNA): TGTGCCAGCAGCGCCTTGGGACAGGGGACGGAGACCCAGTACTTC.

This clone was recorded once. This chain uses TRBV15 with TRBJ2-1; D ambiguous. V lost 5 bases, J lost 8 bases, and 16 bases lay in between. The CDR3 totals 14 residues. Germline V gene data show CDR1 as LNHNV and CDR2 as YYDKDF (reference sequence). CDR3 bases: TGTGCCACCAGCTCCTCCACTTTAAGTGATGAGCAGTTCTTC. Residues: CATSSSTLSDEQFF.

About this clone itself: At one end, the junction sequence differs from germline, possibly due to a read error. CDR3 sequence reads: CASSSGGAGGKADTQYF. CDR3 nucleotides: TGTGCTAGCAGCTCCGGGGGGGCGGGGGGCAAAGCAGATACGCAGTATTTT. The V call is TRBV7-7, the J call TRBJ2-3; 8 bases map to TRBD2. Germline V CDR1 and CDR2: SSHAT, FNYEAQ (reference sequence). CDR3 length equals 17 residues.

The rearrangement joins TRBV30 to TRBJ2-7, with 10 bases aligning to TRBD2. Germline V CDR1 and CDR2: GTSNPN, SVGIG (reference sequence). This CDR3 has 15 residues. Trimming at V came to 2 bases and at J to 5 bases, leaving 9 bases not matched to a gene. The CDR3 DNA reads TGTGCCTGGAGTCGGTTGTCTAGCGGGAGCCACGAGCAGTACTTC. Amino acid sequence: CAWSRLSSGSHEQYF.

V gene TRBV11-2 combines with J gene TRBJ2-1; TRBD2 agrees at 9 bases. V trimming: 0 bases; J trimming: 11 bases; junction bases outside the gene matches: 5. The CDR3 spans 14 residues. Germline-derived CDR1 and CDR2 are SGHAT and FQNNGV. The CDR3 sequence is CASSLDGRGGQQFF. CDR3 in DNA: TGTGCCAGCAGCTTAGATGGGCGGGGGGGCCAGCAGTTCTTC.

The rearrangement links TRBV4-1 to TRBJ2-1; D gene ambiguous. Germline lookup yields CDR1 MGHRA and CDR2 YSYEKL. The CDR3 loop spans 15 amino acids. V was shortened by 4 bases and J by 0 bases, with 10 bases between the two germline ends. In DNA, the CDR3 is TGCGCCAGCAGCCTCGACATTTACTCCTACAATGAGCAGTTCTTC. Its protein product is CASSLDIYSYNEQFF.

The chain employs TRBV30 and TRBJ2-7; D gene uncertain. The V gene's germline CDR1 is GTSNPN and CDR2 SVGIG (reference sequence). The CDR3 consists of 8 residues. The germline V and J ends were trimmed by 8 bases and 9 bases, with 8 bases remaining between them. The CDR3 region has the DNA TGTGCCATTAACGGGCAGTACTTC. This translates into CAINGQYF.

This chain links TRBV15 with TRBJ2-1, with a weak D call TRBD1 (6 bases). From germline, CDR1 is LNHNV and CDR2 YYDKDF (reference sequence). The CDR3 covers 17 residues. The V gene lost 0 bases and the J gene lost 8 bases, with 20 bases spanning the gap. The CDR3 coding sequence is TGTGCCACCAGCAGAGAATGTGGTGGGGGCGCCGACGATGAGCAGTTCTTC. It translates to CATSRECGGGADDEQFF. Based on the CDR3 plus reference TRBV15 and TRBJ2-1, the full variable domain is DAMVIQNPRYQVTQFGKPVTLSCSQTLNHNVMYWYQQKSSQAPKLLFHYYDKDFNNEADTPDNFQSRRPNTSFCFLDIRSPGLGDTAMYLCATSRECGGGADDEQFFGPGTRLTVL.

The chain couples TRBV20-1 to TRBJ2-3; D not resolved. Germline CDR1 and CDR2: DFQATT and SNEGSKA (reference sequence). Trimming shortened V by 5 bases and J by 2 bases, and 5 bases separated the two germline ends. There are 11 residues in the CDR3. The CDR3 coding sequence is TGCAGTGCTTTAAACACAGATACGCAGTATTTT. It yields the protein CSALNTDTQYF.

As DNA, the CDR3 is TGTGCCAGCAGCCGGGGGGGGCCTCCCTACGAGCAGTACTTC. Amino acids: CASSRGGPPYEQYF. The chain recombines TRBV5-5 with TRBJ2-7; 8 nucleotides line up with TRBD2. Per germline, CDR1 SGHKS and CDR2 YYEKEE (reference sequence). This CDR3 is 14 amino acids long. J lost 2 bases, V lost 4 bases, and 5 bases had no gene match.

The chain has TRBV11-2 and TRBJ1-2, with D tentatively TRBD1 (6 bases). This CDR3 is built from 13 residues. V lost 3 bases and J 6 bases, leaving 11 bases between the germline ends. Germline V gene data show CDR1 as SGHAT and CDR2 as FQNNGV. The CDR3 region has the DNA TGTGCCAGCAGCTTCGGGACATTTAATGGCTACACCTTC. Protein product: CASSFGTFNGYTF.

V is TRBV30 and J is TRBJ2-7; D might be TRBD1 (5 bases). The germline V gene has CDR1 GTSNPN and CDR2 SVGIG (reference sequence). The V and J ends lost 0 bases and 5 bases respectively, with 8 bases between them. The CDR3 runs 12 residues. In DNA form, the CDR3 reads TGTGCCTGGAGTGTTGGGGCGGACGAGCAGTACTTC. It translates to CAWSVGADEQYF.

The chain carries TRBV2 and TRBJ2-1, with D uncertain. Trimming removed 6 bases from V and 7 bases from J, with 16 bases in between. The CDR3 totals 14 residues. Germline assignment: CDR1 SNHLY and CDR2 FYNNEI. The DNA for the CDR3 is TGTGCCAGCAGCGGCTTTGGGCCGGTAAATGAGCAGTTCTTC. As protein: CASSGFGPVNEQFF. The whole variable domain, remainder taken from reference TRBV2 and TRBJ2-1, is EPEVTQTPSHQVTQMGQEVILRCVPISNHLYFYWYRQILGQKVEFLVSFYNNEISEKSEIFDDQFSVERPDGSNFTLKIRSTKLEDSAMYFCASSGFGPVNEQFFGPGTRLTVL.